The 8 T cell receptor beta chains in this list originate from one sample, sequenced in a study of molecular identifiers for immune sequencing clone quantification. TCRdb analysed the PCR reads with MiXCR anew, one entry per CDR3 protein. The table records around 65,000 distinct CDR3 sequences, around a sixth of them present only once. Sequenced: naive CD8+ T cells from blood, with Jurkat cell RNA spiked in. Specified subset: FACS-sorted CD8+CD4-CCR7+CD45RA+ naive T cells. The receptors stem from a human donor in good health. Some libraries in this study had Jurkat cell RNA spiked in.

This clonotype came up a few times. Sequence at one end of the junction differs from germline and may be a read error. The CDR3 sequence is CASSLGDGDPYYNERFF. CDR3 nucleotide sequence: TGTGCCAGCAGCCTGGGCGACGGAGACCCCTACTACAATGAGCGGTTCTTC. V and J are TRBV6-5 and TRBJ2-1, with unresolved D. Germline CDR1 is MNHEY and CDR2 is SVGAGI. This CDR3 comprises 17 residues.

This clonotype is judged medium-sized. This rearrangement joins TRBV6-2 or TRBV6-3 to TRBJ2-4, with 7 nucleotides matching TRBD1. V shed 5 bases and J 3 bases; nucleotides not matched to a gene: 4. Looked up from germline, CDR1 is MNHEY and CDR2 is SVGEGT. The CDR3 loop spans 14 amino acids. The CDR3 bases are TGTGCCAGCAGTCCAACAGGGGTCAAAAACATTCAGTACTTC. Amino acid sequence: CASSPTGVKNIQYF.

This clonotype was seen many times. This CDR3 is CASSQAGSEKLFF. The DNA of the CDR3 is TGCGCCAGCAGCCAAGCTGGGAGTGAAAAACTGTTTTTT. This chain links TRBV4-1 with TRBJ1-4; D not certain. The V gene lost 1 base and the J gene lost 7 bases, with 7 bases spanning the gap. This CDR3 region has 13 residues. CDR1 MGHRA and CDR2 YSYEKL come from the germline V gene.

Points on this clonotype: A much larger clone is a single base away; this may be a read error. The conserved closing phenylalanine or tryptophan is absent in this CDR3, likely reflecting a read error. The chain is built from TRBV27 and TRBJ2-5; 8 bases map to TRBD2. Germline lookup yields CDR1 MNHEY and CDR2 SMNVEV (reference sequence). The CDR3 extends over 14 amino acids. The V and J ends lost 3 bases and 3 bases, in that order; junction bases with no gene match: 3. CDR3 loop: CASSLGLGKETQYS. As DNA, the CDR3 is TGTGCCAGCAGTTTGGGACTAGGCAAAGAGACCCAGTACTCC.

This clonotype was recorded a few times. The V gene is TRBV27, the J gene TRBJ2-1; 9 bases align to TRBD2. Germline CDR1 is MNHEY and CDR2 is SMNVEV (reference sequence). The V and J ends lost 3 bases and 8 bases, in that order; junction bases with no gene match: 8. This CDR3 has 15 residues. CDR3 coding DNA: TGTGCCAGCAGTTTGAGGGGACTAGCAGTCGATGAGCAGTTCTTC. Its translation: CASSLRGLAVDEQFF.

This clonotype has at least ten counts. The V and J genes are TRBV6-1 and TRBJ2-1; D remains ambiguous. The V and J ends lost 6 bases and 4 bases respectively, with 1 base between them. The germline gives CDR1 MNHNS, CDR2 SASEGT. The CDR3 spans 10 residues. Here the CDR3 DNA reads TGTGCCAGCAGATACAATGAGCAGTTCTTC. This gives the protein CASRYNEQFF.

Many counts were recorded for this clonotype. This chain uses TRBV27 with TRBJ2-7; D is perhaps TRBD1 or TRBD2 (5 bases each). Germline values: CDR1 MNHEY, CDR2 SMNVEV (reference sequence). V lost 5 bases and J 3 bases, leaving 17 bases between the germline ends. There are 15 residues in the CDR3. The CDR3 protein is CASSGTGDSLYEQYF. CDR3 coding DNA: TGTGCCAGCAGTGGGACGGGTGACTCGCTCTACGAGCAGTACTTC.

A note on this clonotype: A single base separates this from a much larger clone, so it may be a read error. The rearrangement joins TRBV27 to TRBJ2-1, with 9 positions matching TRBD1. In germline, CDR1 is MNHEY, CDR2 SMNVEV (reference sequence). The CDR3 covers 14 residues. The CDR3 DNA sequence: TGTGCCAGCGGTATGACAGGGGGTTACAGTGAGCAGTTCTTC. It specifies CASGMTGGYSEQFF.